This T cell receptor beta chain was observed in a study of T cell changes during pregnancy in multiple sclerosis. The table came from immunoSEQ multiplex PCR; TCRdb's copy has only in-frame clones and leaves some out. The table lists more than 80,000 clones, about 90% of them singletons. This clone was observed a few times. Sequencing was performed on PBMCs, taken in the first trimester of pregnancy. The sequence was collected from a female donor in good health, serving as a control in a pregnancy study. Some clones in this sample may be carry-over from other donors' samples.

Written as DNA, the CDR3 is TGTGCCAGCAGCCGCCCCGGGACTAAAGCGGATACGCAGTATTTT. Protein product: CASSRPGTKADTQYF. The chain uses TRBV5-4 and TRBJ2-3; TRBD2 aligns across 7 bases. V lost 4 bases and J lost 6; bases outside the gene matches: 11. The germline V gene has CDR1 SGHNT and CDR2 YYREEE (reference sequence). This CDR3 spans 15 amino acids.